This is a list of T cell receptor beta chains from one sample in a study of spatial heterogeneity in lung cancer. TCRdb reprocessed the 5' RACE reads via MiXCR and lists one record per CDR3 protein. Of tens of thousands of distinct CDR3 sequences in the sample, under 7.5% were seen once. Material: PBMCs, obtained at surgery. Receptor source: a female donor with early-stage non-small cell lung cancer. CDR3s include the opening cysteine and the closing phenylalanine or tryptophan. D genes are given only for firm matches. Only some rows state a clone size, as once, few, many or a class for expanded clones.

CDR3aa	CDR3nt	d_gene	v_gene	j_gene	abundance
CASSPRGTGDYEQYF	TGTGCCAGCAGTCCAAGAGGCACAGGGGACTACGAGCAGTACTTC	TRBD1	TRBV28	TRBJ2-7	many
CASSLSPSTNQPQHF	TGTGCCAGCAGTTTATCTCCCAGTACAAATCAGCCCCAGCATTTT	.	TRBV27	TRBJ1-5	.
CASSLTTGPGSPLHF	TGTGCCAGCAGCTTAACCACAGGGCCAGGATCACCCCTCCACTTT	.	TRBV11-2	TRBJ1-6	many
CASSPEGEQFF	TGTGCCAGCTCCCCGGAGGGTGAGCAGTTCTTC	.	TRBV12-3/TRBV12-4	TRBJ2-1	many
CASSFGRGSSYEQYF	TGTGCCAGCAGTTTTGGGAGGGGTAGCTCCTACGAGCAGTACTTC	TRBD2	TRBV28	TRBJ2-7	many
CASSYTNRASGANVLTF	TGTGCCAGCAGTTACACTAACAGGGCCTCTGGGGCCAACGTCCTGACTTTC	.	TRBV6-6	TRBJ2-6	many
CASSLGVGAPQETQYF	TGTGCTAGCAGCTTAGGAGTCGGGGCTCCGCAAGAGACCCAGTACTTC	.	TRBV7-7	TRBJ2-5	many
CASSPEGGTEAFF	TGTGCCAGCAGCCCAGAAGGAGGGACTGAAGCTTTCTTT	.	TRBV6-4	TRBJ1-1	few
CASLQVNTEAFF	TGTGCCAGCCTGCAGGTGAACACTGAAGCTTTCTTT	.	TRBV28	TRBJ1-1	many
CASTPGQANTGELFF	TGTGCCAGCACACCGGGACAGGCGAACACCGGGGAGCTGTTTTTT	TRBD1	TRBV18	TRBJ2-2	.
CASSFRGTESTDTQYF	TGTGCCAGCAGCTTCCGCGGCACTGAAAGCACAGATACGCAGTATTTT	.	TRBV7-2	TRBJ2-3	few
CASSPIRGNYGYTF	TGTGCCAGCAGTCCCATTCGGGGTAACTATGGCTACACCTTC	.	TRBV28	TRBJ1-2	many
CASSLRGSNSPLHF	TGTGCCAGCAGCCTTAGAGGGAGTAATTCACCCCTCCACTTT	.	TRBV9	TRBJ1-6	many
CASSLGGGYGYTF	TGTGCCAGCAGTTTAGGAGGGGGCTATGGCTACACCTTC	.	TRBV12-3/TRBV12-4	TRBJ1-2	few
CASSPDRSNTEAFF	TGTGCCAGCAGTCCAGACAGGTCGAACACTGAAGCTTTCTTT	.	TRBV6-6	TRBJ1-1	many
CASSIQIDSPLHF	TGTGCCAGCAGTATACAGATAGATTCACCCCTCCACTTT	.	TRBV12-3/TRBV12-4	TRBJ1-6	many
CASSQDEWEGDTQYF	TGTGCCAGCAGCCAAGATGAGTGGGAAGGAGATACGCAGTATTTT	.	TRBV3-1	TRBJ2-3	many
CASSRSGGQYF	TGTGCCAGCAGCCGGAGTGGAGGGCAGTACTTC	.	TRBV11-2	TRBJ2-7	many
CSAPSFTDTQYF	TGCAGTGCCCCTAGTTTCACAGATACGCAGTATTTT	.	TRBV20-1	TRBJ2-3	many
CASRPSGGEETQYF	TGTGCCAGCCGCCCCTCCGGGGGCGAGGAGACCCAGTACTTC	.	TRBV6-5	TRBJ2-5	many
CATSDRGLAGSYEQYF	TGTGCCACCAGTGACCGCGGACTAGCGGGGTCCTACGAGCAGTACTTC	TRBD2	TRBV24-1	TRBJ2-7	few
CATSRDRVESSGANVLTF	TGTGCCACCAGCAGAGACAGGGTAGAATCTTCCGGGGCCAACGTCCTGACTTTC	.	TRBV15	TRBJ2-6	.
CASSLRPTATAGANVLTF	TGTGCCAGCAGCCTTAGACCGACAGCCACGGCAGGGGCCAACGTCCTGACTTTC	.	TRBV11-2	TRBJ2-6	few
CASSRSGSYEQYF	TGTGCCAGCAGCCGGAGCGGGAGTTACGAGCAGTACTTC	TRBD2	TRBV28	TRBJ2-7	many
CANSLDSTDTQYF	TGTGCCAACAGCCTGGACTCCACAGATACGCAGTATTTT	.	TRBV5-4	TRBJ2-3	few
CSASAGPTTNEKLFF	TGCAGTGCTAGTGCCGGGCCTACAACTAATGAAAAACTGTTTTTT	.	TRBV20-1	TRBJ1-4	.
CAISEQGDTEAFF	TGTGCCATCAGTGAACAGGGGGACACTGAAGCTTTCTTT	TRBD1	TRBV10-3	TRBJ1-1	.
CCADRQVSQETQYF	TGCTGCGCCGACCGACAGGTCTCCCAAGAGACCCAGTACTTC	.	TRBV29-1	TRBJ2-5	.
CASIPTRGGTNNEQFF	TGTGCCAGCATCCCTACTAGAGGGGGTACCAACAATGAGCAGTTCTTC	.	TRBV12-3/TRBV12-4	TRBJ2-1	few
CASSRAGANTEAFF	TGTGCCAGCAGTAGGGCAGGGGCGAACACTGAAGCTTTCTTT	.	TRBV6-5	TRBJ1-1	.
CSASIRGLDTEAFF	TGCAGTGCTAGTATCAGGGGGCTGGACACTGAAGCTTTCTTT	TRBD1	TRBV20-1	TRBJ1-1	many
CAISAARMNTEAFF	TGTGCCATCAGCGCCGCGCGGATGAACACTGAAGCTTTCTTT	.	TRBV10-3	TRBJ1-1	.
CSASASRRERNSPLHF	TGCAGTGCTAGTGCTAGTAGGAGGGAACGTAATTCACCCCTCCACTTT	.	TRBV20-1	TRBJ1-6	many
CASSFGTGGTGSTDTQYF	TGTGCCAGCAGTTTTGGGACAGGGGGCACGGGAAGCACAGATACGCAGTATTTT	TRBD1	TRBV12-3/TRBV12-4	TRBJ2-3	many
CSVELASKPGELFF	TGCAGCGTTGAGCTAGCGTCCAAGCCCGGGGAGCTGTTTTTT	.	TRBV29-1	TRBJ2-2	many
CASSLQVSGANVLTF	TGTGCCAGCAGCTTACAGGTTTCTGGGGCCAACGTCCTGACTTTC	.	TRBV5-6	TRBJ2-6	many
CASSPQGDRSPLHF	TGCGCCAGCAGCCCCCAGGGGGATCGGTCACCCCTCCACTTT	TRBD1	TRBV5-1	TRBJ1-6	.
CASSPSLNTGELFF	TGTGCCAGCAGTCCTTCCCTGAACACCGGGGAGCTGTTTTTT	.	TRBV12-3/TRBV12-4	TRBJ2-2	.
CASSYDSGWDEQFF	TGTGCCAGCAGTTACGACAGTGGTTGGGATGAGCAGTTCTTC	.	TRBV6-5	TRBJ2-1	many
CASSHRGGTEAFF	TGTGCCAGCAGTCACAGGGGGGGGACTGAAGCTTTCTTT	TRBD1	TRBV6-6	TRBJ1-1	.
CASTVGLAGRTTVYNEQFF	TGTGCCAGCACCGTGGGACTAGCGGGGAGAACTACGGTCTACAATGAGCAGTTCTTC	TRBD2	TRBV11-2	TRBJ2-1	many
CATSGEGESTDTQYF	TGTGCCACCAGCGGAGAGGGGGAAAGCACAGATACGCAGTATTTT	.	TRBV15	TRBJ2-3	many
CASSILTWDSQKEAFF	TGTGCCAGCAGTATCTTAACCTGGGACAGCCAGAAAGAAGCTTTCTTT	TRBD1	TRBV28	TRBJ1-1	.
CASSRGTGTEKLFF	TGTGCCAGCAGTCGCGGGACAGGGACTGAAAAACTGTTTTTT	TRBD1	TRBV7-9	TRBJ1-4	.
CASSARQGENTEAFF	TGCGCCAGCAGTGCCAGACAGGGTGAGAACACTGAAGCTTTCTTT	TRBD1	TRBV10-1	TRBJ1-1	.
CASSLRLAGRGETQYF	TGTGCCAGCAGTTTACGGCTAGCGGGAAGGGGAGAGACCCAGTACTTC	TRBD2	TRBV28	TRBJ2-5	many
CASSSGTGNTGELFF	TGTGCCAGCAGCTCAGGGACAGGGAACACCGGGGAGCTGTTTTTT	TRBD1	TRBV7-9	TRBJ2-2	many
CASSQDHRGRTYTF	TGTGCCAGCAGCCAAGATCACAGGGGGCGTACCTACACCTTC	TRBD1	TRBV3-1	TRBJ1-2	many
CASSPQTGGKEKLFF	TGTGCCAGCAGCCCGCAGACAGGGGGGAAGGAAAAACTGTTTTTT	TRBD1	TRBV5-4	TRBJ1-4	few
CASSDVGPYGYTF	TGCGCCAGCAGTGATGTGGGGCCCTATGGCTACACCTTC	.	TRBV10-2	TRBJ1-2	many
CASSYSRSSQPQHF	TGTGCCAGCAGTTACTCGAGGAGCAGCCAACCCCAGCATTTT	.	TRBV6-5	TRBJ1-5	many
CASSQDGNSNQPQHF	TGTGCCAGCAGCCAAGACGGTAATAGCAATCAGCCCCAGCATTTT	.	TRBV3-1	TRBJ1-5	many
CSARDMRELAAEKTQYF	TGCAGTGCTAGAGATATGAGGGAACTAGCGGCGGAGAAGACCCAGTACTTC	TRBD2	TRBV20-1	TRBJ2-5	many
CASRRLAAQETQYF	TGTGCCAGCAGACGACTAGCGGCCCAAGAGACCCAGTACTTC	TRBD2	TRBV5-6	TRBJ2-5	many
CASSPGQNTGELFF	TGTGCCAGCAGCCCGGGACAGAACACCGGGGAGCTGTTTTTT	.	TRBV5-6	TRBJ2-2	many